Presented here are 10 T cell receptor beta chains from one specimen sequenced in a study of blood T cell repertoires in COVID-19. Sequencing was performed with immunoSEQ multiplex PCR; in TCRdb, only in-frame clones are kept and a portion is missing. The sample records a few hundred thousand clones, around 87% being singletons. The sequenced sample was peripheral blood. The receptors stem from a woman in her forties or fifties with acute or convalescent COVID-19.

The DNA of the CDR3 is TGTGCCAGCCAGGGGTTGGTGAACACTGAAGCTTTCTTT. As protein: CASQGLVNTEAFF. This chain links TRBV7-9 with TRBJ1-1; the D gene is possibly TRBD1 (6 bases). The V gene's germline CDR1 is SEHNR and CDR2 FQNEAQ (reference sequence). This CDR3 is 13 amino acids long. V lost 8 bases, J lost 0 bases, and 10 bases lay in between.

The chain uses TRBV18 and TRBJ2-2; 8 bases are shared with TRBD1. Germline loops: CDR1 KGHSH, CDR2 LQKENI. CDR3 size: 16 residues. V shed 8 bases and J 0 bases; nucleotides not matched to a gene: 8. The CDR3 sequence is CASAARQGSNTGELFF. DNA for the CDR3: TGTGCCAGCGCCGCTAGACAGGGGTCGAACACCGGGGAGCTGTTTTTT.

CDR3 in amino acids: CASSRGQGKETQYF. In DNA form, the CDR3 reads TGTGCCAGTAGTCGCGGACAGGGAAAAGAGACCCAGTACTTC. V is TRBV19 and J is TRBJ2-5; 8 nucleotides agree with TRBD1. The V and J ends lost 5 bases and 3 bases, in that order; junction bases with no gene match: 5. CDR1 and CDR2 from the germline V gene are LNHDA and SQIVND (reference sequence). The CDR3 consists of 14 residues.

J is TRBJ2-7 and V is TRBV27, with 15 bases identical to TRBD2. CDR1 is MNHEY and CDR2 is SMNVEV in the germline V gene (reference sequence). The CDR3 is 14 residues long. The J segment lost 5 bases and the V segment lost 5 bases, leaving 1 base of the junction unmatched. CDR3 in DNA: TGTGCCAGCAGTCGGACTAGCGGGAGGGACGAGCAGTACTTC. It yields the protein CASSRTSGRDEQYF.

The chain links TRBV5-8 to TRBJ2-7, with D perhaps matching TRBD2 (6 bases). Trimming stripped 0 bases from V and 4 bases from J, with 11 bases between. This CDR3 comprises 14 residues. CDR1 SGHTS and CDR2 YDEGEE come from the germline V gene. The CDR3 DNA reads TGTGCCAGCAGCTTGGCGGCGGAGGGGTACGAGCAGTACTTC. It specifies CASSLAAEGYEQYF.

The rearrangement links TRBV20-1 to TRBJ1-1; no clear D gene. CDR1 is DFQATT and CDR2 is SNEGSKA in the germline V gene (reference sequence). V was cut by 6 bases and J by 10 bases, with 15 bases left in between. The CDR3 is made up of 11 amino acids. As DNA, the CDR3 is TGCAGTGCCACTCCCTGGGGAGGAGCTTTCTTT. Its protein product is CSATPWGGAFF.

The sample holds many counts of this clone. V gene TRBV7-3 combines with J gene TRBJ2-1, with 7 bases fitting TRBD2. Trimming removed 1 base from V and 8 bases from J; junction bases left unmatched: 5. The CDR3 loop spans 14 amino acids. The V gene's germline CDR1 is SGHTA and CDR2 FQGTGA. The CDR3 is CASSLMGGPYEQFF. The CDR3 DNA reads TGTGCCAGCAGCTTAATGGGAGGGCCCTATGAGCAGTTCTTC.

The rearrangement links TRBV28 to TRBJ2-1, with 10 bases matching TRBD2. The CDR3 totals 15 residues. Trimming cost V 1 base and J 6 bases; bases outside gene matches: 3. Germline-derived CDR1 and CDR2 are MDHEN and SYDVKM. CDR3 protein: CASSLLLAGANEQFF. For the CDR3, the DNA is TGTGCCAGCAGTTTATTGCTAGCGGGAGCCAATGAGCAGTTCTTC.

This clone occurred once. The rearrangement joins TRBV7-3 to TRBJ1-1; D gene uncertain. The germline CDR1 and CDR2 sequences are SGHTA and FQGTGA. The CDR3 covers 15 residues. The V end lost 2 bases, the J end lost 0 bases, and 10 bases lay between the germline ends. CDR3 sequence reads: CASSLGPGMNTEAFF. In nucleotides, the CDR3 is TGTGCCAGCAGCTTAGGTCCGGGGATGAACACTGAAGCTTTCTTT. Variable domain in full (rest from reference TRBV7-3 and TRBJ1-1): GAGVSQTPSNKVTEKGKYVELRCDPISGHTALYWYRQSLGQGPEFLIYFQGTGAADDSGLPNDRFFAVRPEGSVSTLKIQRTERGDSAVYLCASSLGPGMNTEAFFGQGTRLTVV.

For the CDR3, the DNA is TGCGCCAGCAGCCAAGTATGGGGACAGACCTCCTACGAGCAGTACTTC. Translating gives CASSQVWGQTSYEQYF. This chain links TRBV4-1 with TRBJ2-7; 7 positions agree with TRBD1. Germline CDR1 and CDR2: MGHRA and YSYEKL. The trim removed 1 base at V and 0 bases at J, leaving 6 bases unmatched. This CDR3 is built from 16 residues.